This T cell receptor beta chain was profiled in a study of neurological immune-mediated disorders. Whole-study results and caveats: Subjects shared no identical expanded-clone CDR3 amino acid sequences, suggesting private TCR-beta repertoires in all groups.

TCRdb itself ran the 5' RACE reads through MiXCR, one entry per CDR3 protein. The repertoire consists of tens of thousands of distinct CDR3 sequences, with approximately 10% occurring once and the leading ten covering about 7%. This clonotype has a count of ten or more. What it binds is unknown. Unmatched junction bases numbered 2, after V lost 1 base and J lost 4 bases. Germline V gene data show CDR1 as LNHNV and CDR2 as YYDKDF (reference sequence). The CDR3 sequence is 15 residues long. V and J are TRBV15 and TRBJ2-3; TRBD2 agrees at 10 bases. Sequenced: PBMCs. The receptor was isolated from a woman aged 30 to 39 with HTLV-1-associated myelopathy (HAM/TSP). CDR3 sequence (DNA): TGTGCCACCAGCAGAGTACTAGCGGGGTCAGATACGCAGTATTTT. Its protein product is CATSRVLAGSDTQYF.